This entry lists 9 T cell receptor beta chains sequenced from one sample in a study of long-term antiretroviral therapy in people with HIV. The immunoSEQ assay was v3.0, run at survey level. This table comes from immunoSEQ multiplex PCR, and its TCRdb copy is limited to in-frame clones, with some not included. The table lists about 17,000 clones, 70% to 90% of them singletons. Material: unsorted PBMCs, obtained 0.3 years before starting antiretroviral therapy. The receptors originated from a man over 45 with HIV.

The chain is built from TRBV6-1 and TRBJ1-1, with D unresolved. Germline V gene data show CDR1 as MNHNS and CDR2 as SASEGT. V was clipped by 3 bases and J by 9 bases, with 8 bases between them. The CDR3 has 11 residues. The CDR3 loop reads CASSDNRQAFF. In nucleotides, the CDR3 is TGTGCCAGCAGTGACAATAGACAAGCTTTCTTT.

The chain has TRBV10-2 and TRBJ2-7, with D possibly being TRBD2 (5 bases). Germline CDR1 is WSHSY and CDR2 is SAAADI. The CDR3 has 13 amino acids. Trimming pared 7 bases from V and 2 bases from J, leaving 12 bases between. The CDR3 protein is CASKDPGAYEQYF. CDR3 coding DNA: TGCGCCAGCAAAGACCCCGGGGCCTACGAGCAGTACTTC.

The V and J genes are TRBV27 and TRBJ2-7; TRBD1 matches 11 bases. V lost 6 bases and J lost 7; bases outside the gene matches: 8. CDR1 is MNHEY and CDR2 is SMNVEV in the germline V gene (reference sequence). The length of the CDR3 is 14 residues. DNA of the CDR3: TGTGCCAGCAGGCGGACAGGGGGCGCAGAAGAGCAGTACTTC. Encoded protein: CASRRTGGAEEQYF.

The chain carries TRBV27 and TRBJ1-5, with 8 bases fitting TRBD1. The germline CDR1 and CDR2 sequences are MNHEY and SMNVEV (reference sequence). The CDR3 consists of 15 residues. V shed 4 bases, J shed 6 bases, and the junction held 8 bases outside the gene matches. CDR3 amino acids: CASSYRTGKGQPQHF. CDR3 coding DNA: TGTGCCAGCAGTTACCGGACAGGGAAGGGTCAGCCCCAGCATTTT.

The table lists this clone with a few counts. The gene calls are TRBV7-9 and TRBJ1-2; perhaps TRBD1 as D (6 bases). In germline, CDR1 is SEHNR, CDR2 FQNEAQ (reference sequence). The CDR3 contains 13 residues. V lost 3 bases and J lost 6, with 11 bases in between. CDR3 sequence: CASSFIRGDGYTF. The CDR3 DNA is TGTGCCAGCAGCTTTATCAGGGGAGATGGCTACACCTTC.

The rearrangement uses TRBV7-2 and TRBJ2-7; 9 bases line up with TRBD2. V was clipped by 4 bases and J by 4 bases; unmatched bases: 2. In germline, CDR1 is SGHTA, CDR2 FQGNSA. The CDR3 has 13 amino acids. The CDR3 here is CASSSGLAYEQYF. CDR3 DNA: TGTGCCAGCAGCTCCGGACTAGCGTACGAGCAGTACTTC.

CDR3 loop: CASRKADDYYPYEQYF. The CDR3 DNA reads as TGTGCCAGCCGCAAAGCAGATGACTATTATCCTTACGAGCAGTACTTC. The chain recombines TRBV2 with TRBJ2-7; tentative D call: TRBD2 (5 bases). There are 16 residues in the CDR3. Germline CDR1 is SNHLY and CDR2 is FYNNEI. The V end was cut by 8 bases, the J end by 4 bases, with 24 bases between.

The rearrangement links TRBV7-9 to TRBJ2-5; perhaps D is TRBD1 or TRBD2 (6 bases each). Per the germline V gene, CDR1 is SEHNR and CDR2 is FQNEAQ (reference sequence). Trimming left V 3 bases short and J 3 bases short, with 14 bases between. This CDR3 has 15 amino acids. Here the CDR3 DNA reads TGTGCCAGCAGCTTTAGACGGGGGCGAGAAGAGACCCAGTACTTC. Protein product: CASSFRRGREETQYF.

J is TRBJ1-4 and V is TRBV11-1; TRBD1 matches 8 bases. With 2 bases clipped from V and 8 bases from J, the junction kept 7 bases outside the gene matches. Germline-derived CDR1 and CDR2 are SGHAT and FQDESV (reference sequence). The CDR3 totals 15 residues. CDR3 bases: TGTGCCAGCAGCTTAATGCCCGCAGGGGGCGAAAAACTGTTTTTT. This gives the protein CASSLMPAGGEKLFF.